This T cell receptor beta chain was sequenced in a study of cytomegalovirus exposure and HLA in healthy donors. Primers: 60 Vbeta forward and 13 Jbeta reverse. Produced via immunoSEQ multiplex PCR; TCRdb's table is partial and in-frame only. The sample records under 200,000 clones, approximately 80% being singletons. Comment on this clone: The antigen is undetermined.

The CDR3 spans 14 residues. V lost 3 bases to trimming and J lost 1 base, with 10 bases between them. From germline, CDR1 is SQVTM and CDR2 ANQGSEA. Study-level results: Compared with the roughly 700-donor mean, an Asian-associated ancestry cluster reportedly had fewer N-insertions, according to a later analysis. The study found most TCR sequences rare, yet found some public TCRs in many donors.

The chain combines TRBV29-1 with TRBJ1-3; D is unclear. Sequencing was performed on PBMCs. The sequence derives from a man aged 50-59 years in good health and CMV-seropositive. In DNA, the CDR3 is TGCAGCGTTGATCCCGGGATTTCTGGAAACACCATATATTTT. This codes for CSVDPGISGNTIYF.